The text below deals with one T cell receptor (beta chain). Its antigen is currently unknown. The data were taken from a study of shared clonotypes between healthy human individuals. Running of the assay took place at deep level. Method: immunoSEQ multiplex PCR; TCRdb's copy keeps in-frame clones and lacks some. In the table there are about 490,000 clones, over 60% of which are singletons. Findings and caveats of the study: Investigators collected only blood, and repertoires in tissues likely differ. The represented genetic and exposure-history diversity was limited by the small number of donors.

The germline V gene has CDR1 SGHRS and CDR2 YFSETQ. The CDR3 sequence is 13 residues long. The receptor comes from a woman aged 40-49 years in good health. Some clones in this sample may be carry-over from other donors' samples. V usage is TRBV5-1 and J usage is TRBJ1-2; D remains ambiguous. Sequenced material: PBMCs. The CDR3 nucleotides read TGCGGCAGTACCTTAGAGCCTAACTATGGCTACACCTTC. Its protein product is CGSTLEPNYGYTF.